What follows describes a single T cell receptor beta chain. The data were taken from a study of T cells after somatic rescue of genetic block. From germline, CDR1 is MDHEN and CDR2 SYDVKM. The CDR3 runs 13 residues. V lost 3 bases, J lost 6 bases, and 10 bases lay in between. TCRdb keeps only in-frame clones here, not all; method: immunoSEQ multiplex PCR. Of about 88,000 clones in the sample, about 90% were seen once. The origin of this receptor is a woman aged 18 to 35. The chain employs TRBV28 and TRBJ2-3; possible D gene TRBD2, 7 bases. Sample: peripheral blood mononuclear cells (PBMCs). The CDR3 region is CASSFGRGDTQYF. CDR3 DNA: TGTGCCAGCAGTTTTGGGAGGGGGGATACGCAGTATTTT.